This TCR beta chain was profiled in a study of metastatic and nonmetastatic thyroid tumors. With MiXCR, TCRdb reprocessed the PCR reads. The sample includes some 55,000 clones, 20% of them seen just once. The table lists this clone with many counts. Its target is not known. Among the patients, none had received any treatment before thyroid surgery. Study-level results: Benign nodules reportedly had significantly lower TCR beta diversity than malignant thyroid tumors in blood and tumor.

V lost 1 base, J lost 2 bases, and 11 bases lay in between. The germline CDR1 and CDR2 sequences are SEHNR and FQNEAQ (reference sequence). The CDR3 runs 15 residues. The gene calls are TRBV7-9 and TRBJ1-2; D not certain. The source of this sequence is a female donor with papillary thyroid cancer or a benign thyroid nodule (not recorded which). Some clones in this sample may be carry-over from other donors' samples. The sequenced sample consisted of blood. CDR3 in amino acids: CASSLEFFQNYGYTF. DNA of the CDR3: TGTGCCAGCAGCTTAGAGTTCTTTCAGAACTATGGCTACACCTTC.